Listed below are T cell receptor beta chains from one sample, sequenced in a study of molecular identifiers for immune sequencing clone quantification. TCRdb redid the calling of the PCR reads with MiXCR, one entry per CDR3 protein. The sample records approximately 630,000 distinct CDR3 sequences, less than 30% being singletons. The source material was naive CD8+ T cells from blood, with Jurkat cell RNA spiked in. The receptors here all came from a human donor in good health. Some libraries in this study had Jurkat cell RNA spiked in. Each CDR3 is given with its conserved first and last residue. Fields, in order: CDR3 DNA, CDR3 protein, V gene, clone size, J gene, D gene. A D gene is named only where the DNA matches it firmly. Clone size is shown for a subset of rows, as once, few, many or a class of expanded clone.

TGTGCCAGCAGCCACGACGAGAGTTTTAAAAACTATGGCTACACCTTC	CASSHDESFKNYGYTF	TRBV7-9	-	TRBJ1-2	-
TGTGCCAGCATTCCTGAAAAACGGGGCTGGGAGACCCAGTACTTC	CASIPEKRGWETQYF	TRBV28	few	TRBJ2-5	-
TGTGCCAGCAGCCGAAGGGCTAGCGGCGGGAGTGCGCAGTTCTTC	CASSRRASGGSAQFF	TRBV21-1	once	TRBJ2-1	-
TGTGCCAGCAGCTTACCCACGTTGAGCGAGCAGTACTTC	CASSLPTLSEQYF	TRBV7-9	few	TRBJ2-7	-
TGCGCCAGCAGCCAAAGGGACCAAAGCTCCTACGAGCAGTACTTC	CASSQRDQSSYEQYF	TRBV4-1	few	TRBJ2-7	-
TGTGCCTGCAGTTTGTTAGCGGTCAAGGGGACCGGGGAGCTGTTTTTT	CACSLLAVKGTGELFF	TRBV27	-	TRBJ2-2	-
TGCAGCGCTCTAGCGGGGGGTCTCACAGATACGCAGTATTTT	CSALAGGLTDTQYF	TRBV29-1	few	TRBJ2-3	TRBD2
TGTGCCAGTCGGCCGTGGCTGGGCTCCTACGAGCAGTACTTC	CASRPWLGSYEQYF	TRBV19	few	TRBJ2-7	-
TGTGCCAGCTGCGTAGCGGGGTATATCACAGATACGCAGTATTTT	CASCVAGYITDTQYF	TRBV9	few	TRBJ2-3	TRBD2
TGTGCCAGCAGCCCTGGGTCTAGCGAGGGCAATGAGCAGTTCTTC	CASSPGSSEGNEQFF	TRBV6-5	many	TRBJ2-1	-
TGTACCAGCAGTTACTCGACAGGGGACGAGCAGTACTTC	CTSSYSTGDEQYF	TRBV6-6	-	TRBJ2-7	TRBD1
TGTGCCAGCAGGCTACATAGCAATCAGCCCCAGCATTTT	CASRLHSNQPQHF	TRBV6-5	-	TRBJ1-5	-
TGTGCCAGCAACACAGGGGCCGGGGAGCTGTTTTTT	CASNTGAGELFF	TRBV28	-	TRBJ2-2	TRBD1
TGTGCCAGCAGTTTAAGATCAGGAATAGATACGCAGTATTTT	CASSLRSGIDTQYF	TRBV27	many	TRBJ2-3	-
TGTGCCAGCAGCTTAGAAGGGCAGGGGATGAACACTGAAGCTTTCTTT	CASSLEGQGMNTEAFF	TRBV7-8	many	TRBJ1-1	-
TGCGCCAGCAGCCAAGATTCAGCATTGCAAGGGAATGAGCAGTTCTTC	CASSQDSALQGNEQFF	TRBV4-1	many	TRBJ2-1	-
TGTGCCAGCAGCTTAAGCGCAGGGGGGAGCACAGATACGCAGTATTTT	CASSLSAGGSTDTQYF	TRBV7-9	-	TRBJ2-3	-
TGTGCCAGCAGTTTACAGGTCGGCGAGCAGTACTTC	CASSLQVGEQYF	TRBV6-6	many	TRBJ2-7	-
TGTGCCAGCAGCTTAGGAGGCCTCAACACAGATACGCAGTATTTT	CASSLGGLNTDTQYF	TRBV7-2	many	TRBJ2-3	-
TGTGCCAGCAGCGGCCTGGCAGGGGGCGGAGAGACCCAGTACTTC	CASSGLAGGGETQYF	TRBV5-6	many	TRBJ2-5	TRBD1
TGTGCCAGCAGCCCACCTGCTATGCCGGAGCAGTACTTC	CASSPPAMPEQYF	TRBV7-9	many	TRBJ2-7	-
TGTGCCAGCAGTTTATTTGAATCCCCTGACTATGGCTACACCTTC	CASSLFESPDYGYTF	TRBV12-3/TRBV12-4	-	TRBJ1-2	-
TGTGCCAGCAGCTTAGCCCGGGGGGGTCAAAAAATCAGCACAGATACGCAGTATTTT	CASSLARGGQKISTDTQYF	TRBV7-8	-	TRBJ2-3	TRBD2
TGTGCCAGCAGCCCAGAAGGTTACGAGCAGTACTTC	CASSPEGYEQYF	TRBV5-3	-	TRBJ2-7	-
TGCGCCAGCAGCCAAGTTCGCCAGAACACTGAAGCTTTCTTT	CASSQVRQNTEAFF	TRBV4-3	many	TRBJ1-1	-
TGTGCCAGCAGCGTAGGGGTCTCCTACGAGCAGTACTTC	CASSVGVSYEQYF	TRBV28	many	TRBJ2-7	-
TGTGCCAGCAGCGTCCGGGACACCGAAAACCAAGAGACCCAGTACTTC	CASSVRDTENQETQYF	TRBV9	many	TRBJ2-5	-
TGTGCCAGCAGCAGGACTAGCGTAGATACGCAGTATTTT	CASSRTSVDTQYF	TRBV7-7	few	TRBJ2-3	TRBD2
TGCGCCAGCAGCCAAGATGACAGGGGGTACGATACGCAGTATTTT	CASSQDDRGYDTQYF	TRBV4-3	many	TRBJ2-3	TRBD1
TGTGCCCGCAGTATCCCGGAACAGGAAACCCCCGAGCAGAACTTC	CARSIPEQETPEQNF	TRBV27	-	TRBJ2-7	-
TGTGCCACCAGTGGGGTAAGCTCCTACAATGAGCAGTTCTTC	CATSGVSSYNEQFF	TRBV24-1	-	TRBJ2-1	-
TGCGCCAGCAGCCCCTTCCGAGGGGGCGAGCAGTACTTC	CASSPFRGGEQYF	TRBV4-3	-	TRBJ2-7	-
TGTGCCAGCAGCTACCAAAGCTCCTATAATTCACCCCTCCACTTT	CASSYQSSYNSPLHF	TRBV7-9	many	TRBJ1-6	-
TGCAGCGTTGAAGAGGTCGAGGTTAGAGAGACCCAGTACTTC	CSVEEVEVRETQYF	TRBV29-1	-	TRBJ2-5	-
TGTGCCAGCAGCAGGGGCCCTCCCCGCTCTGGGGCCAACGTCCTGACTTTC	CASSRGPPRSGANVLTF	TRBV28	many	TRBJ2-6	-
TGTGCCAGCAGCGATACAGGGGTCACACCACCCTCAGATACGCAGTATTTT	CASSDTGVTPPSDTQYF	TRBV2	many	TRBJ2-3	TRBD1
TGTGCCACTGAGCCGGGGGCGGGGTATGAGACCCAGTACTTC	CATEPGAGYETQYF	TRBV12-3/TRBV12-4	few	TRBJ2-5	-
TGTGCCAGCAGCCAAGGGACAGGGGCTAATGAAAAACTGTTTTTT	CASSQGTGANEKLFF	TRBV14	few	TRBJ1-4	TRBD1
TGTGCCAGCAGTTTGGAGGGGACAGAGGAGACCCAGTACTTC	CASSLEGTEETQYF	TRBV12-3/TRBV12-4	many	TRBJ2-5	-
TGTGCCAGCAGTTCTTGGGGGAGCACAGATACGCAGTATTTT	CASSSWGSTDTQYF	TRBV12-3/TRBV12-4	-	TRBJ2-3	-
TGCAGCGTTGAGGGACTAGAAGTCCAAGAGACCCAGTACTTC	CSVEGLEVQETQYF	TRBV29-1	many	TRBJ2-5	TRBD2
TGTGCCAGCAGCTTAGAGGGCAGAACTAACTATGGCTACACCTTC	CASSLEGRTNYGYTF	TRBV7-8	-	TRBJ1-2	-
TGTGCCAGCAGTCGACAGGGGGCCGGAGGTGAAGCTTTCTTT	CASSRQGAGGEAFF	TRBV12-3/TRBV12-4	many	TRBJ1-1	TRBD1
TGTGCCAGCAGCCCCGGGACAGGGGGAGGCAGGGCCAACGTCCTGACTTTC	CASSPGTGGGRANVLTF	TRBV11-2	-	TRBJ2-6	TRBD1